This TCR beta chain was found in a study of T cells after yellow fever vaccination. Points from the study as a whole: The study re-detected most primary-vaccination clones after the booster (under 97% CD4, around 90% CD8).

Per germline, CDR1 SGHRS and CDR2 YFSETQ. Deletions cut 4 bases from V and 4 bases from J, with 11 bases between. This CDR3 comprises 13 residues. This clonotype was counted between two and nine times. What it binds is not known. TCRdb called the 5' RACE reads again in MiXCR, with one record for every CDR3 protein. The table has 100,000 to 150,000 distinct CDR3 sequences, approximately 8.4% seen once. The chain uses TRBV5-1 and TRBJ2-5, with D unresolved. The input for sequencing was CD8+ T cells sorted from PBMCs, taken on the day of the yellow fever booster vaccination. The source of this sequence is a man between 18 and 35 years old who received the YFV17D yellow fever vaccine. The chain's CDR3 is CASSLYNGETQYF. CDR3 sequence (DNA): TGCGCCAGCAGCCTATACAATGGAGAGACCCAGTACTTC.